One sample yielded the 9 T cell receptor beta chains listed below, sequenced in a study of shared clonotypes between healthy human individuals. In the naive CD8 group, cells lacked CD45RO and were positively selected for CCR7, so terminally differentiated effector memory CD45RA+ cells were left out. TCRdb's table, derived via immunoSEQ multiplex PCR, lists solely in-frame clones and lacks some. The sample shows about 1.9 million clones, 85% to 95% of them seen only once. The source material was naive CD8+ T cells from PBMCs. Receptor source: a man aged 18 to 29 in good health. Some clones in this sample may be carry-over from other donors' samples.

This rearrangement joins TRBV9 to TRBJ2-1; no firm D call. There are 12 residues in the CDR3. V gave up 3 bases and J gave up 7 bases, with 8 bases separating them. The germline gives CDR1 SGDLS, CDR2 YYNGEE. The CDR3 DNA reads as TGTGCCAGCAGCGGGAGTCTGAATGAGCAGTTCTTC. Protein: CASSGSLNEQFF.

Concerning this clone: Distinct nucleotide sequences in the sample also encode this CDR3. This chain connects TRBV19 to TRBJ1-1; D gene unclear. CDR3 length: 14 residues. Trimming left V 1 base short and J 0 bases short, with 6 bases between. Germline values: CDR1 LNHDA, CDR2 SQIVND (reference sequence). The chain's CDR3 is CASSIGVLNTEAFF. The CDR3 region has the DNA TGTGCCAGTAGTATAGGGGTCCTGAACACTGAAGCTTTCTTT. The full variable domain, completed using reference TRBV19 and TRBJ1-1, is DGGITQSPKYLFRKEGQNVTLSCEQNLNHDAMYWYRQDPGQGLRLIYYSQIVNDFQKGDIAEGYSVSREKKESFPLTVTSAQKNPTAFYLCASSIGVLNTEAFFGQGTRLTVV.

The chain joins TRBV27 to TRBJ2-7; 7 positions agree with TRBD2. CDR1 is MNHEY and CDR2 is SMNVEV in the germline V gene (reference sequence). The V gene end was trimmed by 3 bases and the J gene end by 3 bases; junction bases not matched to a gene: 5. There are 14 residues in the CDR3. The CDR3 DNA reads as TGTGCCAGCAGTTTCGGGACTAAGAACTACGAGCAGTACTTC. Its translation is CASSFGTKNYEQYF.

The chain combines TRBV10-3 with TRBJ2-3; D is possibly TRBD2 (7 bases). Trimming took off 0 bases at V and 2 bases at J, with 12 bases between the two ends. CDR1 is ENHRY and CDR2 is SYGVKD in the germline V gene. This CDR3 is 16 amino acids long. CDR3 residues: CAISESGGGFTDTQYF. CDR3 nucleotide sequence: TGTGCCATCAGTGAGTCGGGAGGGGGGTTCACAGATACGCAGTATTTT.

This chain joins TRBV19 and TRBJ1-1; D gene unclear. Germline V gene sequence: CDR1 LNHDA, CDR2 SQIVND (reference sequence). The CDR3 is made up of 15 amino acids. Trimming stripped 2 bases from V and 4 bases from J, with 14 bases between. CDR3 DNA: TGTGCCAGTAGTATATCGAGGGCGCGGGGCACTGAAGCTTTCTTT. Translating gives CASSISRARGTEAFF.

The chain recombines TRBV28 with TRBJ2-4, with TRBD1 identical over 7 bases. CDR3 length equals 20 residues. The trim removed 3 bases at V and 1 base at J, leaving 18 bases unmatched. In germline, CDR1 is MDHEN, CDR2 SYDVKM. This CDR3 reads CASSFSVGPTGAGAKNIQYF. Written as DNA, the CDR3 is TGTGCCAGCAGTTTCTCTGTGGGCCCTACAGGGGCTGGGGCCAAAAACATTCAGTACTTC. The whole variable domain, filled in from reference TRBV28 and TRBJ2-4, reads DVKVTQSSRYLVKRTGEKVFLECVQDMDHENMFWYRQDPGLGLRLIYFSYDVKMKEKGDIPEGYSVSREKKERFSLILESASTNQTSMYLCASSFSVGPTGAGAKNIQYFGAGTRLSVL.

This chain links TRBV7-9 with TRBJ2-2, with D perhaps TRBD2 (6 bases). This CDR3 has 13 amino acids. Germline V gene lookup returns CDR1 SEHNR and CDR2 FQNEAQ (reference sequence). V was clipped by 4 bases and J by 7 bases, with 10 bases between them. The CDR3 loop is CASSSLGGGELFF. CDR3 nucleotide sequence: TGTGCCAGCAGCTCCCTGGGAGGCGGGGAGCTGTTTTTT. Supplemented by reference TRBV7-9 and TRBJ2-2, the full variable domain reads DTGVSQNPRHKITKRGQNVTFRCDPISEHNRLYWYRQTLGQGPEFLTYFQNEAQLEKSRLLSDRFSAERPKGSFSTLEIQRTEQGDSAMYLCASSSLGGGELFFGEGSRLTVL.

J is TRBJ2-1 and V is TRBV7-6, with D maybe TRBD2 (6 bases). V lost 5 bases, J lost 4 bases, and 18 bases lay in between. Per germline, CDR1 SGHVS and CDR2 FNYEAQ. The CDR3 sequence is 16 residues long. CDR3 loop: CASSPRGAGLYNEQFF. The DNA of the CDR3 is TGTGCCAGCAGCCCGCGCGGGGCGGGCCTATACAATGAGCAGTTCTTC.

The chain employs TRBV7-9 and TRBJ2-7; D possibly corresponds to TRBD1 (6 bases). The CDR3 is made up of 15 amino acids. CDR1 is SEHNR and CDR2 is FQNEAQ in the germline V gene (reference sequence). Trimming removed 4 bases from V and 1 base from J, with 14 bases in between. CDR3 in amino acids: CASSYPVTGSYEQYF. CDR3 nucleotide sequence: TGTGCCAGCAGCTACCCAGTGACAGGTTCCTACGAGCAGTACTTC.